The 30 T cell receptor beta chains reported below all come from one sample, sequenced in a study of blood T cell repertoires in COVID-19 (dated by TCRdb to the early 2020s). The library was prepared using the immunoSEQ multiplex PCR assay. TCRdb took over this immuneACCESS table, retaining in-frame rearrangements with V and J assigned. Such tables are incomplete; in checked studies, under half of the missing clones stem from an unresolved V gene, and the remainder is unexplained. The sample records hundreds of thousands of clones, 70% to 90% of which are singletons. Around 1% of the sample comes from the top ten. Sequencing was performed on PBMCs or T cells enriched from blood (not recorded which). These receptors were collected from a man in his fifties or sixties who had been exposed to COVID-19.

The chain is built from TRBV5-6 and TRBJ1-2, with 9 bases fitting TRBD1. This CDR3 comprises 18 residues. Per the germline V gene, CDR1 is SGHDT and CDR2 is YYEEEE. V gave up 4 bases and J gave up 3 bases; unmatched junction bases: 16. CDR3 sequence: CASSGSLQGASGDYGYTF. CDR3 coding DNA: TGTGCCAGCAGCGGGTCCTTACAGGGGGCGAGCGGAGACTATGGCTACACCTTC. The full variable domain, rest sourced from reference TRBV5-6 and TRBJ1-2, is DAGVTQSPTHLIKTRGQQVTLRCSPKSGHDTVSWYQQALGQGPQFIFQYYEEEERQRGNFPDRFSGHQFPNYSSELNVNALLLGDSALYLCASSGSLQGASGDYGYTFGSGTRLTVV.

The chain links TRBV4-1 to TRBJ2-5; a possible D gene is TRBD2 (7 bases). The V gene's germline CDR1 is MGHRA and CDR2 YSYEKL. Trimming removed 1 base at V and 5 bases at J, with 11 bases between. The CDR3 spans 14 residues. The CDR3 sequence: CASSQGEGGETQYF. CDR3 nucleotides: TGCGCCAGCAGCCAAGGCGAGGGGGGGGAGACCCAGTACTTC.

DNA of the CDR3: TGTGCCAGCAGTCCCGGGGGGCCTAACTATGGCTACACCTTC. This sequence encodes CASSPGGPNYGYTF. The genes are TRBV28 and TRBJ1-2, with a possible D match to TRBD1 (6 bases). Trimming cost V 5 bases and J 0 bases, with 10 bases left between them. CDR1 and CDR2 (germline): MDHEN, SYDVKM. The CDR3 totals 14 residues.

The chain has TRBV6-6 and TRBJ2-7; 8 bases agree with TRBD1. The CDR3 is made up of 13 amino acids. V gave up 6 bases and J gave up 7 bases; unmatched junction bases: 8. Germline assignment: CDR1 MNHNY and CDR2 SVGAGI (reference sequence). CDR3 loop: CASRWDRSGEQYF. CDR3 coding DNA: TGTGCCAGCAGGTGGGACAGGTCCGGGGAGCAGTACTTC.

This clone is a singleton in its sample. CDR3 protein: CASSVIAGGSAEQYF. The CDR3 DNA sequence: TGTGCCAGCAGTGTTATAGCGGGGGGCTCGGCAGAGCAGTACTTC. The genes are TRBV28 and TRBJ2-7; 10 nucleotides align to TRBD2. J lost 7 bases, V lost 5 bases, and 11 bases had no gene match. This CDR3 comprises 15 residues. CDR1 and CDR2 from the germline V gene are MDHEN and SYDVKM.

The chain couples TRBV10-2 to TRBJ1-3; a possible D gene is TRBD1 (5 bases). Per the germline V gene, CDR1 is WSHSY and CDR2 is SAAADI. The V and J ends lost 1 base and 3 bases respectively, with 13 bases between them. The CDR3 totals 16 residues. The CDR3 here is CASSEWQGNHGNTIYF. In DNA, the CDR3 is TGCGCCAGCAGTGAGTGGCAGGGAAATCATGGAAACACCATATATTTT.

Here the CDR3 DNA reads TGTGCCAGCGGGTCTCGCGGCGGGGAGCTGTTTTTT. It specifies CASGSRGGELFF. The chain carries TRBV27 and TRBJ2-2, with no clear D. From germline, CDR1 is MNHEY and CDR2 SMNVEV (reference sequence). The germline V and J ends were trimmed by 8 bases and 7 bases, with 11 bases remaining between them. The CDR3 sequence is 12 residues long.

The CDR3 nucleotides read TGTGCCAGCAGCCGGACTAGCGGGAGCTACGAGCAGTACGTC. Encoded protein: CASSRTSGSYEQYV. The gene calls are TRBV7-8 and TRBJ2-7; 13 nucleotides match TRBD2. The CDR3 runs 14 residues. V shed 5 bases, J shed 3 bases, and the junction held 1 base outside the gene matches. The germline V gene has CDR1 SGHVS and CDR2 FQNEAQ.

The chain carries TRBV30 and TRBJ1-1; D perhaps matches TRBD1 (5 bases). Trimming cost V 2 bases and J 4 bases, with 17 bases left between them. The CDR3 is made up of 15 amino acids. Germline V CDR1 and CDR2: GTSNPN, SVGIG (reference sequence). The chain's CDR3 is CAWSLGGTSGTEAFF. The CDR3, as DNA: TGTGCCTGGAGTTTAGGAGGGACCTCAGGCACTGAAGCTTTCTTT. Full variable domain (missing parts from reference TRBV30 and TRBJ1-1): SQTIHQWPATLVQPVGSPLSLECTVEGTSNPNLYWYRQAAGRGLQLLFYSVGIGQISSEVPQNLSASRPQDRQFILSSKKLLLSDSGFYLCAWSLGGTSGTEAFFGQGTRLTVV.

The chain employs TRBV5-1 and TRBJ2-3; 10 nucleotides match TRBD2. Losses at the gene ends were 4 bases for V and 3 bases for J; bases not matched to a gene: 8. Germline CDR1 is SGHRS and CDR2 is YFSETQ. The CDR3 has 16 residues. The CDR3 loop reads CASSQTSGVGTDTQYF. CDR3 coding DNA: TGCGCCAGCAGCCAAACTAGCGGGGTGGGGACAGATACGCAGTATTTT. Complete variable domain (other parts from reference TRBV5-1 and TRBJ2-3): KAGVTQTPRYLIKTRGQQVTLSCSPISGHRSVSWYQQTPGQGLQFLFEYFSETQRNKGNFPGRFSGRQFSNSRSEMNVSTLELGDSALYLCASSQTSGVGTDTQYFGPGTRLTVL.

The chain employs TRBV7-2 and TRBJ2-1, with 13 bases matching TRBD2. This CDR3 region has 15 residues. Germline assignment: CDR1 SGHTA and CDR2 FQGNSA. Losses at the gene ends were 5 bases for V and 11 bases for J; bases not matched to a gene: 9. The CDR3 loop reads CASSPIGTSGAKQFF. The CDR3 DNA reads TGTGCCAGCAGCCCAATCGGGACTAGCGGGGCGAAGCAGTTCTTC.

The chain couples TRBV5-6 to TRBJ2-1; 7 bases align to TRBD1. Germline CDR1 and CDR2: SGHDT and YYEEEE. This CDR3 is 15 amino acids long. Germline trimming cut 2 bases from V and 2 bases from J; bases unmatched to any gene: 4. The CDR3 is CASSFDRVPYNEQFF. CDR3 nucleotides: TGTGCCAGCAGCTTCGACAGGGTCCCCTACAATGAGCAGTTCTTC.

The count of this clone is one. This rearrangement joins TRBV5-1 to TRBJ1-1; D unresolved. The CDR3 has 14 amino acids. V gave up 1 base and J gave up 3 bases, with 10 bases separating them. Germline V CDR1 and CDR2: SGHRS, YFSETQ. The CDR3 reads CASSLFREDTEAFF. The CDR3 coding sequence is TGCGCCAGCAGCTTGTTTAGGGAGGACACTGAAGCTTTCTTT.

As to this clone: Other nucleotide sequences from this sample produce the same CDR3. This chain joins TRBV9 and TRBJ2-1; 7 positions match TRBD2. Germline CDR1 and CDR2: SGDLS and YYNGEE. The CDR3 sequence is 15 residues long. J gave up 3 bases and V 0 bases, and 3 bases lay outside the gene matches. CDR3 in amino acids: CASSVGGGGYNEQFF. The CDR3 DNA sequence: TGTGCCAGCAGCGTAGGTGGGGGGGGCTACAATGAGCAGTTCTTC.

V usage is TRBV11-3 and J usage is TRBJ2-5, with 7 bases aligning to TRBD2. V trimming: 5 bases; J trimming: 1 base; junction bases outside the gene matches: 7. The CDR3 runs 15 residues. Germline assignment: CDR1 SGHNT and CDR2 YENEEA. CDR3 bases: TGTGCCAGCAGCAAACCTGGGACTATCCAAGAGACCCAGTACTTC. This translates into CASSKPGTIQETQYF.

The rearrangement joins TRBV9 to TRBJ2-1, with D tentatively TRBD2 (5 bases). CDR3 size: 15 residues. Trimming removed 4 bases from V and 7 bases from J, with 18 bases in between. CDR1 SGDLS and CDR2 YYNGEE come from the germline V gene. The CDR3 reads CASSPRGFLVNEQFF. Written as DNA, the CDR3 is TGTGCCAGCAGCCCTCGGGGATTCTTAGTGAATGAGCAGTTCTTC. Looking up the rest from reference TRBV9 and TRBJ2-1 gives the full variable domain: DSGVTQTPKHLITATGQRVTLRCSPRSGDLSVYWYQQSLDQGLQFLIQYYNGEERAKGNILERFSAQQFPDLHSELNLSSLELGDSALYFCASSPRGFLVNEQFFGPGTRLTVL.

This chain connects TRBV5-1 to TRBJ1-4; 9 bases match TRBD1. The trim removed 0 bases at V and 6 bases at J, leaving 3 bases unmatched. The CDR3 has 15 amino acids. Germline lookup yields CDR1 SGHRS and CDR2 YFSETQ. CDR3 bases: TGCGCCAGCAGCTTGGTAGGACAGGGGTATGAAAAACTGTTTTTT. This encodes CASSLVGQGYEKLFF.

The chain employs TRBV6-1 and TRBJ1-4; possible D gene TRBD1, 6 bases. The V end lost 2 bases, the J end lost 3 bases, and 19 bases lay between the germline ends. Germline lookup yields CDR1 MNHNS and CDR2 SASEGT. This CDR3 has 18 amino acids. The DNA of the CDR3 is TGTGCCAGCAGTGAATCGGGGACAAAGGTGGCGGCTAATGAAAAACTGTTTTTT. It translates to CASSESGTKVAANEKLFF.

The chain couples TRBV27 to TRBJ2-1; TRBD2 aligns across 8 bases. Germline-derived CDR1 and CDR2 are MNHEY and SMNVEV (reference sequence). V lost 3 bases and J lost 5; bases outside the gene matches: 6. The CDR3 is 15 residues long. In nucleotides, the CDR3 is TGTGCCAGCAGTTTGCGGCGGGGGGACAACAATGAGCAGTTCTTC. Translating gives CASSLRRGDNNEQFF.

The chain links TRBV7-9 to TRBJ1-2; no firm D call. Germline V gene lookup returns CDR1 SEHNR and CDR2 FQNEAQ (reference sequence). This CDR3 is 15 amino acids long. V shed 4 bases and J shed 5 bases, with 17 bases lying between them. CDR3 in DNA: TGTGCCAGCAGCTCCACAGAAACGATTTATTATGGCTACACCTTC. Amino acid sequence: CASSSTETIYYGYTF.

CDR3 nucleotides: TGTGCCAGTAGTATCGGTGGTTTGGTCACTGAAGCTTTCTTT. Amino acids: CASSIGGLVTEAFF. The chain couples TRBV19 to TRBJ1-1, with no clear D. The germline V gene encodes CDR1 LNHDA and CDR2 SQIVND (reference sequence). The V and J ends lost 3 bases and 4 bases respectively, with 12 bases between them. The CDR3 runs 14 residues.

The rearrangement uses TRBV5-6 and TRBJ2-7; D perhaps matches TRBD1 (5 bases). The germline gives CDR1 SGHDT, CDR2 YYEEEE. The CDR3 contains 14 residues. The ends were cut back, 0 bases at V and 3 bases at J, with 10 bases in the middle. CDR3 coding DNA: TGTGCCAGCAGCTTGGACAGGCTTTACTACGAGCAGTACTTC. It encodes CASSLDRLYYEQYF. The whole variable domain, filled in from reference TRBV5-6 and TRBJ2-7, reads DAGVTQSPTHLIKTRGQQVTLRCSPKSGHDTVSWYQQALGQGPQFIFQYYEEEERQRGNFPDRFSGHQFPNYSSELNVNALLLGDSALYLCASSLDRLYYEQYFGPGTRLTVT.

The chain combines TRBV3-1 (or the pseudogene TRBV3-2) with TRBJ2-5; possible D gene TRBD1, 6 bases. V lost 5 bases and J lost 2, with 9 bases in between. CDR1 and CDR2 from the germline V gene are LGHDT and YNNKEL (reference sequence). This CDR3 is 13 amino acids long. CDR3 bases: TGTGCCAGCAGCACCGGACAGCAAGAGACCCAGTACTTC. Its translation is CASSTGQQETQYF.

This sequence joins TRBV28 and TRBJ1-1; D is uncertain. Per germline, CDR1 MDHEN and CDR2 SYDVKM. Trimming shortened V by 3 bases and J by 7 bases, and 6 bases separated the two germline ends. The CDR3 contains 11 residues. The DNA of the CDR3 is TGTGCCAGCAGTTTTGAGAATGAAGCTTTCTTT. Protein: CASSFENEAFF.

This clone was seen a few times. The chain couples TRBV5-1 to TRBJ1-1, with D possibly TRBD1 on 5 matching bases. V was pared by 6 bases and J by 1 base, with 13 bases between. Germline CDR1 reads SGHRS; CDR2 reads YFSETQ. This CDR3 has 14 amino acids. The CDR3 is CASIGSGTNTEAFF. In DNA, the CDR3 is TGCGCCAGCATCGGGAGTGGGACGAACACTGAAGCTTTCTTT.

The chain couples TRBV11-2 to TRBJ2-7; 8 bases are shared with TRBD2. CDR1 is SGHAT and CDR2 is FQNNGV in the germline V gene. Unmatched junction bases numbered 14, after V lost 1 base and J lost 3 bases. CDR3 length equals 18 residues. The CDR3 coding sequence is TGTGCCAGCAGCTTAGTGCTAGTGGGCGGGGGGACCTACTACGAGCAGTACTTC. The encoded protein is CASSLVLVGGGTYYEQYF.

The J gene is TRBJ1-1, the V gene TRBV5-1; the D gene is possibly TRBD1 (6 bases). This CDR3 has 14 residues. From germline, CDR1 is SGHRS and CDR2 YFSETQ. The germline V and J ends were trimmed by 0 bases and 3 bases, with 9 bases remaining between them. This CDR3 is CASSLGSGDTEAFF. The DNA for the CDR3 is TGCGCCAGCAGCTTGGGGTCAGGGGACACTGAAGCTTTCTTT.

The chain combines TRBV20-1 with TRBJ1-1, with D unresolved. CDR1 is DFQATT and CDR2 is SNEGSKA in the germline V gene (reference sequence). The CDR3 contains 10 residues. Trimming took off 4 bases at V and 4 bases at J, with 4 bases between the two ends. CDR3 sequence: CSAISTEAFF. The CDR3, as DNA: TGCAGTGCTATTAGCACTGAAGCTTTCTTT.

This clone has a single count. The chain joins TRBV5-1 to TRBJ2-1; 7 positions match TRBD2. Trimming cost V 4 bases and J 2 bases; bases outside gene matches: 9. Germline lookup yields CDR1 SGHRS and CDR2 YFSETQ. The CDR3 totals 16 residues. As DNA, the CDR3 is TGCGCCAGCAGCCCCTATGGGGGGGGGACCTACAATGAGCAGTTCTTC. It is translated as CASSPYGGGTYNEQFF.

The rearrangement uses TRBV2 and TRBJ2-5; no clear D gene. The CDR3 length is 13 residues. V was clipped by 6 bases and J by 1 base, with 9 bases between them. Germline V gene data show CDR1 as SNHLY and CDR2 as FYNNEI. The chain's CDR3 is CASRQLIQETQYF. The CDR3 region has the DNA TGTGCCAGCAGGCAACTAATCCAAGAGACCCAGTACTTC.